Below, 28 T cell receptor beta chains from the same sample are listed, as sequenced in a study of blood T cell repertoires in COVID-19. Repertoires were generated with immunoSEQ multiplex PCR, while TCRdb's copy carries only in-frame clones and drops some. Counted here are roughly 77,000 clones, approximately 73% occurring once; the ten biggest clones make up 14% to 15%. Sequenced sample: peripheral blood. The receptors derive from a man aged 60 to 75 with COVID-19, enrolled during active disease.

The chain combines TRBV6-8 with TRBJ1-2; TRBD1 agrees at 7 bases. Unmatched junction bases numbered 25, after V lost 8 bases and J lost 7 bases. The CDR3 length is 18 residues. CDR1 is MNHGY, CDR2 SAAAGT, per germline. The CDR3 DNA reads TGTGCCAGCGGCGAGGTCGTTGGACAGGAGGCCCTCGGTGTTGGCTACACCTTC. Encoded protein: CASGEVVGQEALGVGYTF.

CDR3 sequence reads: CASSLRRSGGSSTDTQYF. The CDR3 DNA reads as TGTGCCAGCAGCCTCCGAAGAAGCGGGGGGTCGTCCACAGATACGCAGTATTTT. This chain uses TRBV14 with TRBJ2-3; 9 bases agree with TRBD2. The J segment lost 2 bases and the V segment lost 4 bases, leaving 13 bases of the junction unmatched. Germline CDR1 SGHDN, CDR2 FVKESK. This CDR3 comprises 18 residues.

This clone was observed a few times. The genes are TRBV2 and TRBJ2-7; 7 bases align to TRBD2. CDR3 length: 15 residues. With V trimmed by 3 bases and J by 5 bases, 10 bases remained unmatched. Germline V gives CDR1 SNHLY, CDR2 FYNNEI. Here the CDR3 DNA reads TGTGCCAGCAGTGACGGGAGGTCTAGAGACGACGAGCAGTACTTC. Translation gives CASSDGRSRDDEQYF.

A note on this clone: The sample contains more than one DNA sequence encoding this CDR3. The V call is TRBV5-1, the J call TRBJ2-5; 8 bases map to TRBD1. Germline V gene data show CDR1 as SGHRS and CDR2 as YFSETQ. Trimming removed 0 bases from V and 4 bases from J; junction bases left unmatched: 5. The CDR3 length is 15 residues. CDR3 in DNA: TGCGCCAGCAGCTTGGCGCCAGGGGGCATAGAGACCCAGTACTTC. Residues: CASSLAPGGIETQYF.

The rearrangement uses TRBV15 and TRBJ1-2; TRBD1 agrees at 9 bases. With 8 bases clipped from V and 7 bases from J, the junction kept 11 bases outside the gene matches. The CDR3 length is 14 residues. Germline V gene sequence: CDR1 LNHNV, CDR2 YYDKDF (reference sequence). This CDR3 is CATSKGQGNGGYTF. Written as DNA, the CDR3 is TGTGCCACCTCAAAGGGACAGGGAAACGGTGGCTACACCTTC.

The rearrangement joins TRBV10-3 to TRBJ1-1, with TRBD1 matching 9 bases. This CDR3 region has 15 residues. Germline CDR1 is ENHRY and CDR2 is SYGVKD. V was pared by 8 bases and J by 4 bases, with 11 bases of the junction left unmatched. The CDR3, as DNA: TGTGCCATCTCCAAGGGGGACAGGGTGGGCACTGAAGCTTTCTTT. Translation: CAISKGDRVGTEAFF.

V usage is TRBV11-3 and J usage is TRBJ2-1; D is perhaps TRBD2 (6 bases). Germline assignment: CDR1 SGHNT and CDR2 YENEEA. The CDR3 extends over 17 amino acids. V lost 3 bases, J lost 0 bases, and 15 bases lay in between. CDR3 nucleotides: TGTGCCAGCAGCTTCGGGACTTCCTCGAGCTCCTACAATGAGCAGTTCTTC. Protein: CASSFGTSSSSYNEQFF.

CDR3 in amino acids: CASSGGANTGELFF. DNA for the CDR3: TGCGCCAGCTCGGGGGGCGCCAACACCGGGGAGCTGTTTTTT. The gene calls are TRBV10-1 and TRBJ2-2, with D tentatively TRBD2 (7 bases). The CDR3 covers 14 residues. The ends were cut back, 8 bases at V and 2 bases at J, with 12 bases in the middle. Germline assignment: CDR1 WNHNN and CDR2 SYGVQD (reference sequence).

In this sample, this clone turned up once. This chain uses TRBV9 with TRBJ2-2; tentative D call: TRBD2 (6 bases). The V gene lost 0 bases and the J gene lost 0 bases, with 9 bases spanning the gap. The germline V gene has CDR1 SGDLS and CDR2 YYNGEE. The CDR3 runs to 16 residues. CDR3 sequence (DNA): TGTGCCAGCAGCGTAGGCGGGAACGCGAACACCGGGGAGCTGTTTTTT. This gives the protein CASSVGGNANTGELFF.

The sample holds one count of this clone. This chain joins TRBV7-2 and TRBJ2-7; 11 bases are a match to TRBD2. Germline V gene sequence: CDR1 SGHTA, CDR2 FQGNSA. The CDR3 sequence is 15 residues long. With V trimmed by 5 bases and J by 4 bases, 7 bases remained unmatched. CDR3 nucleotide sequence: TGTGCCAGCAGCCCGGGGACTAGCGGACTTTACGAGCAGTACTTC. Its translation: CASSPGTSGLYEQYF.

V is TRBV24-1 and J is TRBJ2-1, with 8 nucleotides matching TRBD1. CDR1 KGHDR and CDR2 SFDVKD come from the germline V gene. The CDR3 is 16 amino acids. With V trimmed by 2 bases and J by 9 bases, 11 bases remained unmatched. The CDR3 nucleotides are TGTGCCACCAGTGATTCGGGACAGGAGATAGTGGGTGAGCAGTTCTTC. Encoded protein: CATSDSGQEIVGEQFF.

V and J are TRBV21-1 and TRBJ2-7; TRBD1, the D gene given by the table, was not confirmed from the DNA. TRBV21-1 is a pseudogene segment. This CDR3 contains 14 residues. Written as DNA, the CDR3 is TGTGCCAGCAGCAATTTGCCAGGGACCTACGAGCAGTACTTC. This sequence encodes CASSNLPGTYEQYF.

This clone has more than one count but fewer than ten. The rearrangement links TRBV2 to TRBJ2-1; 12 bases fit TRBD2. The CDR3 sequence is 18 residues long. Germline CDR1 reads SNHLY; CDR2 reads FYNNEI. J was trimmed by 5 bases and V by 3 bases; bases with no gene match: 11. The CDR3 loop is CASSEKTWLAGGNNEQFF. The CDR3 DNA follows: TGTGCCAGCAGTGAGAAGACTTGGCTAGCGGGGGGGAACAATGAGCAGTTCTTC.

The table lists this clone with a count of one. V and J are TRBV7-9 and TRBJ2-4; 7 bases fit TRBD2. Looked up from germline, CDR1 is SEHNR and CDR2 is FQNEAQ (reference sequence). With V trimmed by 5 bases and J by 6 bases, 1 base remained unmatched. The CDR3 totals 12 residues. The CDR3, as DNA: TGTGCCAGCAGCCCGGGGGGAAACATTCAGTACTTC. Protein: CASSPGGNIQYF.

This clone was counted at least ten times. This chain joins TRBV6-5 and TRBJ1-4, with D hard to call. The CDR3 has 15 amino acids. Germline V lookup: CDR1 MNHEY, CDR2 SVGAGI. Trimming took off 6 bases at V and 2 bases at J, with 13 bases between the two ends. CDR3 sequence: CASSHGGGTNEKLFF. The CDR3 DNA is TGTGCCAGCAGCCATGGCGGCGGGACTAATGAAAAACTGTTTTTT.

The chain links TRBV30 to TRBJ1-1; D gene unclear. Trimming pared 2 bases from V and 0 bases from J, leaving 7 bases between. The length of the CDR3 is 13 residues. Germline lookup yields CDR1 GTSNPN and CDR2 SVGIG (reference sequence). CDR3 region: CAWSPLMNTEAFF. The CDR3 coding sequence is TGTGCCTGGAGTCCCCTTATGAACACTGAAGCTTTCTTT.

The chain is built from TRBV11-1 and TRBJ2-1; D is unresolved. This CDR3 spans 13 amino acids. The germline gives CDR1 SGHAT, CDR2 FQDESV (reference sequence). The V end lost 5 bases, the J end lost 8 bases, and 13 bases lay between the germline ends. Here the CDR3 DNA reads TGTGCCAGCAGCCTGCGATTACCCCATGAGCAGTTCTTC. Residues: CASSLRLPHEQFF.

V is TRBV19 and J is TRBJ1-5; maybe TRBD1 (5 bases). Between the trimmed V and J ends, which lost 8 bases and 5 bases, there was a span of 13 bases. Looked up from germline, CDR1 is LNHDA and CDR2 is SQIVND (reference sequence). The CDR3 is 13 residues long. The CDR3 DNA is TGTGCCAGTGGGGTATGGGGGGATCAGCCCCAGCATTTT. It yields the protein CASGVWGDQPQHF.

This rearrangement joins TRBV5-1 to TRBJ2-3; D not resolved. CDR1 and CDR2 from the germline V gene are SGHRS and YFSETQ. The germline V and J ends were trimmed by 3 bases and 1 base, with 6 bases remaining between them. This CDR3 has 13 amino acids. DNA for the CDR3: TGCGCCAGCAGCTCCCTAGGCACAGATACGCAGTATTTT. This gives the protein CASSSLGTDTQYF.

CDR3 DNA sequence: TGCGCCAGCAGCACTTCGACAGGGATAGGCGAGCAGTACTTC. Translation: CASSTSTGIGEQYF. The V call is TRBV4-1, the J call TRBJ2-7; 7 bases agree with TRBD1. The CDR3 extends over 14 amino acids. Germline trimming cut 5 bases from V and 6 bases from J; bases unmatched to any gene: 10. The germline gives CDR1 MGHRA, CDR2 YSYEKL.

V and J are TRBV10-3 and TRBJ2-2, with 9 nucleotides matching TRBD1. There are 16 residues in the CDR3. Germline CDR1 and CDR2: ENHRY and SYGVKD. Trimming at V came to 6 bases and at J to 2 bases, leaving 7 bases not matched to a gene. The CDR3 spells CAISRQGDGNTGELFF. CDR3 DNA sequence: TGTGCCATCAGCCGACAGGGGGACGGAAACACCGGGGAGCTGTTTTTT.

This chain joins TRBV28 and TRBJ1-5; 8 positions agree with TRBD1. Trimming took 6 bases from V and 4 from J; bases not matched to a gene: 5. This CDR3 is 14 amino acids long. CDR1 MDHEN and CDR2 SYDVKM come from the germline V gene. This chain's CDR3 is CASRQTGANQPQHF. CDR3 bases: TGTGCCAGCAGACAGACAGGGGCGAATCAGCCCCAGCATTTT. Together with reference TRBV28 and TRBJ1-5, the CDR3 gives the full variable domain: DVKVTQSSRYLVKRTGEKVFLECVQDMDHENMFWYRQDPGLGLRLIYFSYDVKMKEKGDIPEGYSVSREKKERFSLILESASTNQTSMYLCASRQTGANQPQHFGDGTRLSIL.

The chain carries TRBV4-1 and TRBJ2-1; 14 bases line up with TRBD2. The CDR3 length is 15 residues. Germline V gene sequence: CDR1 MGHRA, CDR2 YSYEKL. The junction had 6 bases not matched to a gene; V was cut back by 8 bases and J by 6 bases. The CDR3 bases are TGCGCCAGCGCTGGACTAGCGGGGGGTGGCAATGAGCAGTTCTTC. Protein product: CASAGLAGGGNEQFF.

The chain combines TRBV7-3 with TRBJ2-3; 9 bases line up with TRBD2. This CDR3 has 16 amino acids. V was pared by 4 bases and J by 9 bases, with 14 bases of the junction left unmatched. CDR1 SGHTA and CDR2 FQGTGA come from the germline V gene. The CDR3 here is CASSSDSGSSGRTQYF. In nucleotides, the CDR3 is TGTGCCAGCAGCTCAGATAGCGGGAGTTCGGGCCGGACGCAGTATTTT.

The chain recombines TRBV9 with TRBJ2-5; 10 bases fit TRBD2. The CDR3 runs 17 residues. The germline gives CDR1 SGDLS, CDR2 YYNGEE. The J segment lost 5 bases and the V segment lost 0 bases, leaving 10 bases of the junction unmatched. The CDR3 sequence: CASSVGAGGPGYETQYF. The DNA of the CDR3 is TGTGCCAGCAGCGTAGGAGCGGGGGGGCCGGGTTATGAGACCCAGTACTTC.

The V gene is TRBV30, the J gene TRBJ1-5, with 7 bases aligning to TRBD1. The CDR3 runs to 14 residues. Germline CDR1 reads GTSNPN; CDR2 reads SVGIG (reference sequence). The junction had 6 bases not matched to a gene; V was cut back by 1 base and J by 6 bases. This CDR3 is CAWSAGAGGQPQHF. CDR3 DNA sequence: TGTGCCTGGAGTGCAGGGGCAGGGGGTCAGCCCCAGCATTTT.

The V and J genes are TRBV5-1 and TRBJ2-3; 9 bases match TRBD1. Germline CDR1 SGHRS, CDR2 YFSETQ. CDR3 size: 15 residues. V shed 3 bases and J 7 bases; nucleotides not matched to a gene: 9. CDR3 nucleotides: TGCGCCAGCAGCTCCCGGGACAGGGAACGGAATACGCAGTATTTT. Its protein is CASSSRDRERNTQYF.

The chain combines TRBV28 with TRBJ2-5, with 7 bases identical to TRBD1. Trimming removed 3 bases from V and 2 bases from J; junction bases left unmatched: 3. Germline assignment: CDR1 MDHEN and CDR2 SYDVKM. The CDR3 runs to 14 residues. CDR3 region: CASSLTGPQETQYF. The DNA for the CDR3 is TGTGCCAGCAGTTTGACAGGGCCTCAAGAGACCCAGTACTTC.